Included here is one T cell receptor (beta chain) sequence, with context. The data were taken from a study of blood T cell repertoires in COVID-19. This table comes from immunoSEQ multiplex PCR, and its TCRdb copy is limited to in-frame clones, with some not included. This table holds around 150,000 clones, roughly nine tenths found once. V shed 3 bases and J 7 bases; nucleotides not matched to a gene: 8. Germline V gene sequence: CDR1 KGHSH, CDR2 LQKENI. CDR3 length: 16 amino acids. Sequencing used peripheral blood. This chain joins TRBV18 and TRBJ1-4; 10 bases are shared with TRBD1. This clonotype originated in a man aged 55 to 70 with active or convalescent COVID-19. In DNA form, the CDR3 reads TGTGCCAGCTCACCTAGTCCGGGACAGGGGCGTGAAAAACTGTTTTTT. It translates to CASSPSPGQGREKLFF.